These 2 T cell receptor beta chains share one sample of origin, sequenced in a study of Graves' ophthalmopathy and Graves' hyperthyroidism. RNA transcripts yielded amplified TCR beta CDR3 regions. First-round RT-PCR relied on HTBI primers, and a second-round multiplex PCR came next. MiXCR was run by TCRdb on the multiplex PCR reads, yielding one entry per CDR3 protein. The sample records around 1,200,000 distinct CDR3 sequences, about 38% being singletons. The sample consisted of peripheral blood or thyroid tissue (not recorded which). These receptors were taken from an adult man with Graves' hyperthyroidism.

The chain recombines TRBV7-2 with TRBJ1-3; D gene ambiguous. Germline V lookup: CDR1 SGHTA, CDR2 FQGNSA. The germline V and J ends were trimmed by 1 base and 0 bases, with 10 bases remaining between them. This CDR3 is built from 16 residues. DNA of the CDR3: TGTGCCAGCAGCTTAGATTCAGGCAACTCTGGAAACACCATATATTTT. This sequence encodes CASSLDSGNSGNTIYF.

V usage is TRBV4-1 and J usage is TRBJ2-5; D may correspond to TRBD1 or TRBD2 (5 bases each). Germline values: CDR1 MGHRA, CDR2 YSYEKL. The CDR3 is made up of 13 amino acids. The V gene lost 1 base and the J gene lost 8 bases, with 11 bases spanning the gap. DNA for the CDR3: TGCGCCAGCAGCCAAGCGGGGCCCGACACCCAGTACTTC. It is translated as CASSQAGPDTQYF.